These T cell receptor beta chains were read from a single sample in a study of T-cell reconstitution after alpha-beta-depleted transplantation in children. MiXCR, applied by TCRdb to the PCR reads, yields one record per CDR3 protein. The table lists some 140,000 distinct CDR3 sequences, about 9.6% of them singletons. Source: PBMCs, mostly from graft donor cells, taken 180 days after TCRalphabeta/CD19-depleted stem cell transplant. Source of these receptors: a girl less than two years old who had a stem cell transplant for combined immunodeficiency, so the T cells may come from the graft donor. Both conserved end residues are part of each CDR3. A D gene is named only where the DNA matches it firmly. Clone size is stated in some rows and not others, as once, few, many or a class when expanded.

CDR3nt,CDR3aa,d_gene,j_gene,v_gene,abundance
TGTGCCAGCAGGGCTGGGGAGAACACTGAAGCTTTCTTT,CASRAGENTEAFF,-,TRBJ1-1,TRBV12-3/TRBV12-4,few
TGTGCCAGCAGATGGCAGGGGGACAATTACGAGCAGTACTTC,CASRWQGDNYEQYF,TRBD1,TRBJ2-7,TRBV12-3/TRBV12-4,-
TGTGCCAGCACCCGGCAAGCGGGACAGCCCCAGCATTTT,CASTRQAGQPQHF,-,TRBJ1-5,TRBV12-3/TRBV12-4,many
TGTGCCAGCAGCCCCTACACGTGGGACAGGGTGAGCGAGCAGTACTTC,CASSPYTWDRVSEQYF,TRBD1,TRBJ2-7,TRBV5-5,few
TGCAGTGCTAAGGCGTCGGAGGGGCGTAGGGAGACCCAGTACTTC,CSAKASEGRRETQYF,-,TRBJ2-5,TRBV20-1,many
TGTGCCATCAGTGAAGGGCGGCGGGAGCAGTACTTC,CAISEGRREQYF,-,TRBJ2-7,TRBV10-3,few
TGTGCCAGCAGCTTAGGAGGGGCCACCACAGATACGCAGTATTTT,CASSLGGATTDTQYF,-,TRBJ2-3,TRBV11-2,few
TGTGCCAGCAGCCGAACCAGGGTGGGCTCCTACGAGCAGTACTTC,CASSRTRVGSYEQYF,-,TRBJ2-7,TRBV7-2,few
TGCAGTGCTAGCTCGACAGGGCAAGAGACCCAGTACTTC,CSASSTGQETQYF,TRBD1,TRBJ2-5,TRBV20-1,-
TGCAGTGCTAGAGACCCAGCGGGGAGCACAGATACGCAGTATTTT,CSARDPAGSTDTQYF,TRBD2,TRBJ2-3,TRBV20-1,-
TGTGCCAGCAGCTTATTCCCAGGGCAAGCTTACAATGAGCAGTTCTTC,CASSLFPGQAYNEQFF,-,TRBJ2-1,TRBV11-2,-
TGCAGTGCTAGAGTGGGGGGGACATTGAACACCGGGGAGCTGTTTTTT,CSARVGGTLNTGELFF,-,TRBJ2-2,TRBV20-1,-
TGTGCCAGCAGATTTACGACTAGCGGGGGAAGTAATGAGCAGTTCTTC,CASRFTTSGGSNEQFF,TRBD2,TRBJ2-1,TRBV3-1,few
TGCAGTGCTAGAGATCCTGGGTGGGACACCGTCTCCTACGAGCAGTACTTC,CSARDPGWDTVSYEQYF,-,TRBJ2-7,TRBV20-1,-
TGTGCCAGCTCTCAGGGACAGCCGAACACTGAAGCTTTCTTT,CASSQGQPNTEAFF,TRBD1,TRBJ1-1,TRBV18,-
TGTGCCAGCTGGTCTTCAGGAGGGGCCTCCTACAATGAGCAGTTCTTC,CASWSSGGASYNEQFF,-,TRBJ2-1,TRBV3-1,-
TGCGCCAGCAGCTTGGATCAGCGGGGGAACCAAGAGACCCAGTACTTC,CASSLDQRGNQETQYF,TRBD2,TRBJ2-5,TRBV5-1,few
TGCGCCAGCAGCCGAATTCTTGCCGACAGGGGACCCTACAATGAGCAGTTCTTC,CASSRILADRGPYNEQFF,TRBD1,TRBJ2-1,TRBV5-1,-
TGTGCCAGCAGCGGGACAGGGGACTCCTACAATGAGCAGTTCTTC,CASSGTGDSYNEQFF,TRBD1,TRBJ2-1,TRBV12-3/TRBV12-4,few
TGTGCCAGCAGTTTGTCAGGGCATCAGCCCCAGCATTTT,CASSLSGHQPQHF,-,TRBJ1-5,TRBV12-3/TRBV12-4,few
TGTGCCAGCAGCCAAATTGGGGGCGCTTCTGGAAACACCATATATTTT,CASSQIGGASGNTIYF,-,TRBJ1-3,TRBV3-1,few
TGCGCCAGCAGCTCGGGGGACAGGGTACGGAGCGAGCAGTACTTC,CASSSGDRVRSEQYF,TRBD1,TRBJ2-7,TRBV5-1,-
TGCGCCAGCAGCCAAGATGTCTTAGAGACCCAGTACTTC,CASSQDVLETQYF,-,TRBJ2-5,TRBV4-3,-